In this sample, the clone carrying this T cell receptor (beta chain) turned up once. Antigen unknown. The CDR3 is made up of 18 amino acids. The V segment lost 8 bases and the J segment 3 bases; nucleotides outside the gene matches: 21. Germline V gives CDR1 SNHLY, CDR2 FYNNEI. Each donor was a healthy Caucasian individual from Russia, aged about 6 to 100. This record belongs to a study of blood T cells in healthy people across ages. Findings and caveats of the study: Samples with more naive T cells showed higher observed beta diversity.

It was with a sample-barcoded 5' primer and a J-beta primer mix that a second PCR of about 6 to 11 cycles was run. A template-switch adaptor with 12 random nucleotides tagged each cDNA molecule. TCRdb used MiXCR to reprocess the 5' RACE reads, holding one entry per CDR3 protein. The data contain about 1.8 million distinct CDR3 sequences, roughly 49% of them singletons. This receptor was identified in a woman aged 40 to 50 in good health. The chain uses TRBV2 and TRBJ2-5; 7 bases align to TRBD2. Sequenced input: blood. The CDR3: CASRRWASGTYLKETQYF. The CDR3 region has the DNA TGTGCCAGCCGGCGGTGGGCTAGCGGTACCTACTTGAAAGAGACCCAGTACTTC.